Each of the 12 T cell receptor beta chains below was sequenced from the same sample in a study of T cell changes during pregnancy in multiple sclerosis. Produced via immunoSEQ multiplex PCR; TCRdb's table is partial and in-frame only. The sample includes roughly 100,000 clones, roughly 93% of them seen just once. Sequenced here: peripheral blood, sampled after pregnancy. These TCRs come from a female donor with multiple sclerosis, enrolled in a pregnancy study.

V gene TRBV6-5 combines with J gene TRBJ1-3; D call uncertain. This CDR3 contains 14 residues. V was trimmed by 8 bases and J by 4 bases, leaving 15 bases between them. The V gene's germline CDR1 is MNHEY and CDR2 SVGAGI. This CDR3 is CASGGRAPGNTIYF. CDR3 in DNA: TGTGCCAGCGGAGGGAGGGCGCCGGGAAACACCATATATTTT.

The chain carries TRBV7-2 and TRBJ2-1, with 12 bases identical to TRBD2. V gave up 2 bases and J gave up 3 bases; unmatched junction bases: 11. This CDR3 region has 19 residues. Per germline, CDR1 SGHTA and CDR2 FQGNSA. CDR3 sequence: CASSLRGRTSGTVYNEQFF. CDR3 nucleotide sequence: TGTGCCAGCAGCTTAAGGGGCCGGACTAGCGGGACGGTCTACAATGAGCAGTTCTTC.

The V call is TRBV9, the J call TRBJ1-5; TRBD1 might be the D (5 bases). The CDR3 covers 17 residues. V was clipped by 3 bases and J by 2 bases, with 18 bases between them. Looked up from germline, CDR1 is SGDLS and CDR2 is YYNGEE. This CDR3 reads CASSATFEVGRNQPQHF. The CDR3 DNA reads TGTGCCAGCAGCGCAACCTTCGAGGTGGGGCGCAATCAGCCCCAGCATTTT. Together with reference TRBV9 and TRBJ1-5, the CDR3 gives the full variable domain: DSGVTQTPKHLITATGQRVTLRCSPRSGDLSVYWYQQSLDQGLQFLIQYYNGEERAKGNILERFSAQQFPDLHSELNLSSLELGDSALYFCASSATFEVGRNQPQHFGDGTRLSIL.

This CDR3 reads CASSLLQGPHSYEQYF. The CDR3 coding sequence is TGTGCCAGCAGCCTCTTACAGGGCCCCCACTCCTACGAGCAGTACTTC. The chain joins TRBV7-9 to TRBJ2-7; the D gene is possibly TRBD1 (6 bases). The CDR3 loop spans 16 amino acids. Between the trimmed V and J ends, which lost 5 bases and 0 bases, there was a span of 17 bases. Germline loops: CDR1 SEHNR, CDR2 FQNEAQ (reference sequence). Looking up the rest from reference TRBV7-9 and TRBJ2-7 gives the full variable domain: DTGVSQNPRHKITKRGQNVTFRCDPISEHNRLYWYRQTLGQGPEFLTYFQNEAQLEKSRLLSDRFSAERPKGSFSTLEIQRTEQGDSAMYLCASSLLQGPHSYEQYFGPGTRLTVT.

The rearrangement uses TRBV29-1 and TRBJ1-5, with D possibly being TRBD1 (6 bases). The V end was cut by 7 bases, the J end by 3 bases, with 13 bases between. The CDR3 has 13 amino acids. Germline loops: CDR1 SQVTM, CDR2 ANQGSEA. The CDR3 loop is CSAQTGTNQPQHF. The CDR3 DNA is TGCAGCGCCCAAACAGGGACCAATCAGCCCCAGCATTTT. The full variable domain, rest sourced from reference TRBV29-1 and TRBJ1-5, is SAVISQKPSRDICQRGTSLTIQCQVDSQVTMMFWYRQQPGQSLTLIATANQGSEATYESGFVIDKFPISRPNLTFSTLTVSNMSPEDSSIYLCSAQTGTNQPQHFGDGTRLSIL.

The chain uses TRBV18 and TRBJ2-2, with 7 bases fitting TRBD2. Germline V lookup: CDR1 KGHSH, CDR2 LQKENI. This CDR3 has 17 residues. V dropped 1 base and J dropped 2; count of bases not matched to a gene: 7. Here the CDR3 reads CASSPRESGKNTGELFF. CDR3 in DNA: TGTGCCAGCTCACCACGGGAGAGCGGGAAAAACACCGGGGAGCTGTTTTTT. The full variable domain, in which reference TRBV18 and TRBJ2-2 provide the parts outside the CDR3, is NAGVMQNPRHLVRRRGQEARLRCSPMKGHSHVYWYRQLPEEGLKFMVYLQKENIIDESGMPKERFSAEFPKEGPSILRIQQVVRGDSAAYFCASSPRESGKNTGELFFGEGSRLTVL.

V and J are TRBV19 and TRBJ1-4; TRBD1 matches at 8 bases. The CDR3 spans 15 residues. The J segment lost 5 bases and the V segment lost 5 bases, leaving 7 bases of the junction unmatched. The germline gives CDR1 LNHDA, CDR2 SQIVND (reference sequence). CDR3 sequence (DNA): TGTGCCAGTAGTGAACGGGGGACAGGCAATGAAAAACTGTTTTTT. It is translated as CASSERGTGNEKLFF. The full variable domain, its missing parts supplied by reference TRBV19 and TRBJ1-4, is DGGITQSPKYLFRKEGQNVTLSCEQNLNHDAMYWYRQDPGQGLRLIYYSQIVNDFQKGDIAEGYSVSREKKESFPLTVTSAQKNPTAFYLCASSERGTGNEKLFFGSGTQLSVL.

V is TRBV11-2 and J is TRBJ2-3; 8 nucleotides agree with TRBD2. Germline lookup yields CDR1 SGHAT and CDR2 FQNNGV. The V and J ends lost 1 base and 2 bases, in that order; junction bases with no gene match: 8. The CDR3 totals 17 residues. CDR3 sequence reads: CASSLGVLAAATDTQYF. The CDR3 DNA is TGTGCCAGCAGCTTAGGCGTACTAGCGGCCGCCACAGATACGCAGTATTTT. The variable domain in full, completed from reference TRBV11-2 and TRBJ2-3, reads EAGVAQSPRYKIIEKRQSVAFWCNPISGHATLYWYQQILGQGPKLLIQFQNNGVVDDSQLPKDRFSAERLKGVDSTLKIQPAKLEDSAVYLCASSLGVLAAATDTQYFGPGTRLTVL.

The chain links TRBV10-3 to TRBJ2-2, with TRBD2 matching 7 bases. The ends lost 0 bases at V and 2 bases at J; junction bases unmatched: 9. In germline, CDR1 is ENHRY, CDR2 SYGVKD. This CDR3 has 18 residues. CDR3 in amino acids: CAISESRRREGNTGELFF. In DNA form, the CDR3 reads TGTGCCATCAGTGAGTCGCGCAGGAGGGAGGGAAACACCGGGGAGCTGTTTTTT.

The rearrangement joins TRBV11-1 to TRBJ2-7; D is uncertain. V was shortened by 4 bases and J by 3 bases, with 10 bases between the two germline ends. This CDR3 region has 13 residues. Germline CDR1 reads SGHAT; CDR2 reads FQDESV (reference sequence). CDR3 loop: CASSSLPYYEQYF. CDR3 nucleotides: TGTGCCAGCAGCTCCCTACCCTACTACGAGCAGTACTTC.

The rearrangement uses TRBV6-5 and TRBJ1-5, with TRBD1 as a possible D gene (6 bases). The CDR3 covers 16 residues. The V gene's germline CDR1 is MNHEY and CDR2 SVGAGI. V gave up 0 bases and J gave up 7 bases, with 16 bases separating them. Written as DNA, the CDR3 is TGTGCCAGCAGTTACTCTCGTACCAGGGGTGACCAGCCCCAGCATTTT. It translates to CASSYSRTRGDQPQHF.

V and J are TRBV13 and TRBJ1-1, with D maybe TRBD1 (5 bases). Germline V gives CDR1 PRHDT, CDR2 FYEKMQ (reference sequence). V was cut by 4 bases and J by 3 bases, with 9 bases left in between. CDR3 length: 13 amino acids. DNA of the CDR3: TGTGCCAGCAGCTCGACAGAGTACACTGAAGCTTTCTTT. Encoded protein: CASSSTEYTEAFF.